The subject of this entry is one T cell receptor (beta chain). The CDR3 extends over 13 amino acids. The germline gives CDR1 ENHRY, CDR2 SYGVKD. Deletions cut 0 bases from V and 9 bases from J, with 11 bases between. The repertoire was sequenced with immunoSEQ multiplex PCR; TCRdb's copy has only in-frame clones and lacks some. The profile covers about 50,000 clones, with about 90% appearing a single time and roughly an eighth taken by the ten largest. The data originate from a study of OX40 agonist ivuxolimab in advanced cancers. At the level of the study: A partial response was reached by three patients: one with hepatocellular carcinoma and two with cutaneous melanoma.

This TCR was recovered from an adult with an advanced solid tumor such as melanoma, head and neck, liver or kidney cancer. Sequencing used CD4+ or CD8+ T cells sorted from blood, obtained in a trial of the OX40 agonist ivuxolimab. This chain uses TRBV10-3 with TRBJ1-1, with D hard to call. The DNA for the CDR3 is TGTGCCATCAGTGAGTCCACTTACGGGAAAGCTTTCTTT. Amino acids: CAISESTYGKAFF.